Each of the 10 T cell receptor beta chains below was sequenced from the same sample in a study of T cells after yellow fever vaccination. TCRdb used MiXCR to reprocess the 5' RACE reads, holding one entry per CDR3 protein. The sample has 350,000 to 550,000 distinct CDR3 sequences, around a sixth seen once. The sequencing here drew on PBMCs, taken before the yellow fever booster vaccination. The source is a man aged 18 to 29 who received the YFV17D yellow fever vaccine.

This clonotype came up many times. This chain connects TRBV20-1 to TRBJ2-1, with 11 bases matching TRBD2. Germline-derived CDR1 and CDR2 are DFQATT and SNEGSKA (reference sequence). CDR3 length equals 14 residues. The trim removed 0 bases at V and 6 bases at J, leaving 1 base unmatched. The CDR3 is CSARDSGGANEQFF. The CDR3 DNA reads TGCAGTGCTAGAGATAGCGGGGGGGCCAATGAGCAGTTCTTC.

The chain employs TRBV20-1 and TRBJ2-7; 9 nucleotides match TRBD1. This CDR3 has 15 residues. The germline V gene has CDR1 DFQATT and CDR2 SNEGSKA (reference sequence). V lost 3 bases and J lost 2; bases outside the gene matches: 8. CDR3 amino acids: CSASSARDRAYEQYV. In DNA form, the CDR3 reads TGCAGTGCTAGTTCAGCCCGGGACAGGGCCTACGAGCAGTACGTC.

This clonotype was counted between two and nine times. The chain employs TRBV7-9 and TRBJ1-2; D gene ambiguous. Trimming took off 4 bases at V and 4 bases at J, with 7 bases between the two ends. The CDR3 length is 12 residues. Germline values: CDR1 SEHNR, CDR2 FQNEAQ (reference sequence). The CDR3 loop is CASSSDLYGYTF. The CDR3 DNA is TGTGCCAGCAGCTCTGATCTCTATGGCTACACCTTC.

This clonotype was counted between two and nine times. As DNA, the CDR3 is TGTGCCATCAGAGGAGGGGGGGGACAAGAGACCCAGTACTTC. Its protein product is CAIRGGGGQETQYF. The chain recombines TRBV10-3 with TRBJ2-5; maybe TRBD2 (7 bases). CDR1 is ENHRY and CDR2 is SYGVKD in the germline V gene. This CDR3 contains 14 residues. V was pared by 6 bases and J by 2 bases, with 13 bases between.

In its sample, this clonotype was seen many times. The chain recombines TRBV20-1 with TRBJ2-3; D perhaps matches TRBD2 (6 bases). V lost 3 bases and J 4 bases, leaving 11 bases between the germline ends. The CDR3 has 13 amino acids. The germline gives CDR1 DFQATT, CDR2 SNEGSKA (reference sequence). CDR3 region: CSARGRGPDTQYF. In nucleotides, the CDR3 is TGCAGTGCTAGGGGGCGGGGCCCAGATACGCAGTATTTT.

The rearrangement joins TRBV7-9 to TRBJ1-6; maybe TRBD1 (6 bases). The CDR3 totals 17 residues. The germline V and J ends were trimmed by 4 bases and 9 bases, with 22 bases remaining between them. Germline CDR1 is SEHNR and CDR2 is FQNEAQ (reference sequence). The CDR3 bases are TGTGCCAGCAGCTCGGGGGGCAGGGGTATCTCCGGTTCACCCCTCCACTTT. It codes for CASSSGGRGISGSPLHF.

This clonotype was counted only a few times. The chain couples TRBV20-1 to TRBJ1-5, with a possible D match to TRBD1 (6 bases). From germline, CDR1 is DFQATT and CDR2 SNEGSKA (reference sequence). The CDR3 has 13 amino acids. Trimming left V 5 bases short and J 3 bases short, with 11 bases between. In DNA, the CDR3 is TGCAGTGCTCGCAGGGGATCCAATCAGCCCCAGCATTTT. Translation gives CSARRGSNQPQHF.

The chain uses TRBV4-3 and TRBJ2-2; 9 bases are a match to TRBD1. CDR1 and CDR2 (germline): LGHNA, YSLEER. The CDR3 spans 16 residues. The ends lost 2 bases at V and 5 bases at J; junction bases unmatched: 6. The CDR3 reads CASSQLGQGGTGELFF. The CDR3 DNA is TGCGCCAGCAGCCAACTGGGACAGGGAGGTACCGGGGAGCTGTTTTTT.

This clonotype was observed a single time. This chain uses TRBV7-9 with TRBJ1-2; D remains ambiguous. Trimming cost V 5 bases and J 4 bases, with 17 bases left between them. The CDR3 has 15 amino acids. Germline V lookup: CDR1 SEHNR, CDR2 FQNEAQ (reference sequence). CDR3 region: CASSNDGGVIYGYTF. The CDR3, as DNA: TGTGCCAGCAGCAACGACGGTGGGGTAATCTATGGCTACACCTTC.

This chain joins TRBV4-2 and TRBJ2-3; the match to TRBD2 covers 8 bases. CDR1 is LGHNA and CDR2 is YNFKEQ in the germline V gene. With V trimmed by 1 base and J by 0 bases, 12 bases remained unmatched. This CDR3 comprises 19 residues. The CDR3 DNA sequence: TGTGCCAGCAGCCAAGTCGTCCAGCGGGGGCCCTCCAGCACAGATACGCAGTATTTT. Its translation is CASSQVVQRGPSSTDTQYF.